The rows below give T cell receptor beta chains drawn from one sample of a study of cytomegalovirus exposure and HLA in healthy donors. Generated by immunoSEQ multiplex PCR, the TCRdb table keeps only in-frame clones and is missing some. This table holds over 100,000 clones, over 75% found once. Sequenced material: PBMCs. The receptors originated from a woman between 18 and 29 years old in good health and CMV-seropositive. Both conserved end residues are part of each CDR3. D genes are given only for firm matches. Some rows mark clone size as missing; the rest say once, few, many or name a class of expanded clone.

J gene	clone size	D gene	V gene	CDR3 DNA	CDR3 protein
TRBJ1-3	few	.	TRBV29-1	TGCAGCGCTTGGACAGAGAGCTCTGGAAACACCATATATTTT	CSAWTESSGNTIYF
TRBJ1-2	.	.	TRBV6-1	TGTGCCAGCAGTGCCTTGGTGGGAGACTATGGCTACACCTTC	CASSALVGDYGYTF
TRBJ2-1	once	TRBD2	TRBV9	TGTGCCAGCAGCGCGGGTTTAGCGGGAGGCCACAATGAGCAGTTCTTC	CASSAGLAGGHNEQFF
TRBJ1-5	.	.	TRBV30	TGTGCCTGGAGTGTACGGGGTCCAGCGCAGCCCCAGCATTTT	CAWSVRGPAQPQHF
TRBJ1-2	few	.	TRBV6-5	TGTGCCAGCCTGCCGGGCCAGGGCCCCTATGGCTACACCTTC	CASLPGQGPYGYTF
TRBJ2-3	.	.	TRBV9	TGTGCCAGCAGCCAAACGGACAGTGGAGGAGATACGCAGTATTTT	CASSQTDSGGDTQYF
TRBJ2-3	once	TRBD1	TRBV5-1	TGCGCCAGCAGCCCGACTACAGGGGGTCCCTCTAGCACAGATACGCAGTATTTT	CASSPTTGGPSSTDTQYF
TRBJ2-5	.	.	TRBV2	TGTGCCACCTCGATTGAGGGGGGGGAGACCCAGTACTTC	CATSIEGGETQYF
TRBJ1-5	.	TRBD1	TRBV27	TGTGCCAGCTGGACAGGGTTTAAGGGCAATCAGCCCCAGCATTTT	CASWTGFKGNQPQHF
TRBJ1-1	once	.	TRBV7-9	TGTGCCAGCAGCTCACAGGGGAACACTGAAGCTTTCTTT	CASSSQGNTEAFF
TRBJ1-3	.	.	TRBV2	TGTGCCAGCAGTGGCAGAGAGGGCGTCAGGGGATTTCGGGGAAACACCATATATTTT	CASSGREGVRGFRGNTIYF
TRBJ2-2	.	.	TRBV27	TGTGCCAGCAGTCCGTTGTACACCGGGGAGCTGTTTTTT	CASSPLYTGELFF
TRBJ1-2	.	.	TRBV25-1	TGTGCCAGCCTCGGTAACTATGGCTACACCTTC	CASLGNYGYTF
TRBJ2-1	once	.	TRBV5-8	TGTTCCAGCAGCGCGACGCGGCAGCAGTTCTTC	CSSSATRQQFF
TRBJ1-4	few	.	TRBV18	TGTGCCAGCTCACCACCGGTCAGGGCCGGCGAAAAACTGTTTTTT	CASSPPVRAGEKLFF
TRBJ1-1	few	TRBD1	TRBV6-5	TGTGCCTCGCGACAGGGGGGTGGCACTGAAGCTTTCTTT	CASRQGGGTEAFF
TRBJ2-4	.	.	TRBV14	TGTGCCAGCAGCCCAGGGGGGAACATTCAGTACTTC	CASSPGGNIQYF
TRBJ1-4	.	.	TRBV19	TGTGCCAGTAAAAACAGGGATTCTAATGAAAAACTGTTTTTT	CASKNRDSNEKLFF
TRBJ2-2	.	TRBD2	TRBV9	TGTGCCAGCAGCGTAGTAGCGGGAGCGAACACCGGGGAGCTGTTTTTT	CASSVVAGANTGELFF
TRBJ1-1	.	.	TRBV2	TGTGCCAGCAGGGTTGACTCAAGCGGGAACACTGAAGCTTTCTTT	CASRVDSSGNTEAFF
TRBJ2-3	.	TRBD1	TRBV7-2	TGTTCCCAGGGGGCTACAGATACGCAGTATTTT	CSQGATDTQYF
TRBJ2-5	few	.	TRBV5-1	TGCGCCAGCAGCAAAATCGGACTGGCTTTTACGGAGACCCAGTACTTC	CASSKIGLAFTETQYF
TRBJ1-1	.	TRBD1	TRBV28	TGTGCCAGCAGGGACCAGGGGGACACTGAAGCTTTCTTT	CASRDQGDTEAFF